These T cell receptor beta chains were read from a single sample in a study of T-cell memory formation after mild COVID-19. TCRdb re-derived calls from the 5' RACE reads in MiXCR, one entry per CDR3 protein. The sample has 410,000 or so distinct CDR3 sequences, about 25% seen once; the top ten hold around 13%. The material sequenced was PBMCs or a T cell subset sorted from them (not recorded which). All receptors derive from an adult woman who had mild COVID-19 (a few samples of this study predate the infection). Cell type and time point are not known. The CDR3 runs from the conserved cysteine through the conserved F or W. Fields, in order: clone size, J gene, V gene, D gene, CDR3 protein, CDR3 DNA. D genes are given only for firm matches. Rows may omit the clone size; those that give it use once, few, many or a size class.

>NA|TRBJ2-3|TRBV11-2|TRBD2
CASSLLAGEATDTQYF
TGTGCCAGCAGCTTATTAGCGGGAGAGGCCACAGATACGCAGTATTTT
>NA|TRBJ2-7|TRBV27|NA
CASSLSGPTEQYF
TGTGCCAGCAGTTTATCTGGGCCAACCGAGCAGTACTTC
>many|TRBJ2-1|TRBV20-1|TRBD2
CSARNPGQRDSYNEQFF
TGCAGTGCTAGAAACCCCGGGCAGCGGGATTCCTACAATGAGCAGTTCTTC
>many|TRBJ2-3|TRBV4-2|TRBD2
CASSPGLAGGDTQYF
TGTGCCAGCAGCCCGGGACTAGCGGGAGGAGATACGCAGTATTTT
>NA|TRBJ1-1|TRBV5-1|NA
CASSLVDANTEAFF
TGCGCCAGCAGCTTGGTAGATGCCAACACTGAAGCTTTCTTT
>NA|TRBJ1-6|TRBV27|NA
CASRNSGSGNSPLHF
TGTGCCAGCAGAAACTCAGGTTCGGGCAATTCACCCCTCCACTTT
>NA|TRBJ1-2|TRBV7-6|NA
CASSLVPNVELHTF
TGTGCCAGCAGCTTAGTCCCTAACGTCGAATTGCACACCTTC
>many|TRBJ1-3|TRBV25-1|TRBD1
CASSEPGQEYSGNTIYF
TGTGCCAGCAGTGAGCCGGGACAGGAGTACTCTGGAAACACCATATATTTT
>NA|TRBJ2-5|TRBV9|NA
CASSVGWGETQYF
TGTGCCAGCAGCGTAGGTTGGGGGGAGACCCAGTACTTC
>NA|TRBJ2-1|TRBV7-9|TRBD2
CASGGTSGSSYNEQFF
TGTGCCAGCGGGGGGACTAGCGGGAGCTCCTACAATGAGCAGTTCTTC
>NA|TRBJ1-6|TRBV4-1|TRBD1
CASSQEDRGRSPLHF
TGCGCCAGCAGCCAGGAGGACAGGGGGCGATCACCCCTCCACTTT
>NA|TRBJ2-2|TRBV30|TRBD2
CAYGLAATGELFF
TGTGCCTATGGACTAGCAGCCACCGGGGAGCTGTTTTTT